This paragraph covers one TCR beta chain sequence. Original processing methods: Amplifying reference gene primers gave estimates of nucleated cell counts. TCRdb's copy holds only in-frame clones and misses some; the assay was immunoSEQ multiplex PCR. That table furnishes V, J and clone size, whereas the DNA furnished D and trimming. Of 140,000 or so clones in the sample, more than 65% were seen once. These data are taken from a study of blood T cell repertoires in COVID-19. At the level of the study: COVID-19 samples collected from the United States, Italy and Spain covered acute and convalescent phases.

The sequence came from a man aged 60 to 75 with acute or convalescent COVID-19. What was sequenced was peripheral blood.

The CDR3 sequence is CASSKQGANTEAFF. The CDR3 region has the DNA TGTGCCAGCAGTAAACAGGGGGCGAACACTGAAGCTTTCTTT. This rearrangement joins TRBV6-2 or TRBV6-3 to TRBJ1-1, with TRBD1 matching over 9 bases. The CDR3 has 14 residues. The trim removed 5 bases at V and 1 base at J, leaving 2 bases unmatched. Looked up from germline, CDR1 is MNHEY and CDR2 is SVGEGT.